This record concerns one T cell receptor (beta chain) sequence. This sample is part of a study of T cell changes during pregnancy in multiple sclerosis. Libraries were prepared by immunoSEQ multiplex PCR; TCRdb keeps only in-frame clonotypes and omits some of them. The profile shows about 24,000 clones, about nine tenths of them singletons. Per the germline V gene, CDR1 is MNHEY and CDR2 is SMNVEV (reference sequence). The CDR3 loop spans 15 amino acids. V lost 6 bases and J lost 4, with 16 bases in between. This chain links TRBV27 with TRBJ1-3; possibly TRBD1 for D (6 bases). The sample was CD8+ T cells from peripheral blood mononuclear cells, taken in the third trimester of pregnancy. The receptor was isolated from a female donor in good health, enrolled as a control in a pregnancy study. CDR3 in DNA: TGTGCCAGCAGAGGTTGGGGGCCATCCGGAAACACCATATATTTT. It yields the protein CASRGWGPSGNTIYF.